The next 21 T cell receptor beta chains were all read from a single sample in a study of vaccination effects on CD4 cells after COVID-19. Antigen-specific CD4+ T cells were expanded (with viral peptide pools) by the ViraFEST assay ahead of sequencing. At the end of 9 to 11 days of culture, CD4+ T cells were isolated. Nobody among the vaccine recipients had prior SARS-CoV-2 infection (nucleocapsid antibodies were negative). The antigens of these receptors remain unknown. Sequencing was performed with immunoSEQ multiplex PCR; in TCRdb, only in-frame clones are kept and a portion is missing. The repertoire has some 69,000 clones, around 69% of them found once; the top ten carry approximately 3%. The material was CD4+ T cells from PBMCs cultured with HCoV-NL63 spike peptides, obtained before COVID-19 vaccination. These receptors were obtained from a human donor who received a COVID-19 vaccine.

The chain has TRBV19 and TRBJ1-5; 10 bases map to TRBD1. The CDR3 totals 14 residues. Per germline, CDR1 LNHDA and CDR2 SQIVND (reference sequence). With 8 bases clipped from V and 9 bases from J, the junction kept 10 bases outside the gene matches. The CDR3 DNA reads as TGTGCCAGTCGAAAGGACAGGGGGTCCCCGCCCCAGCATTTT. This codes for CASRKDRGSPPQHF.

This chain joins TRBV15 and TRBJ2-3; 7 bases are shared with TRBD1. Germline values: CDR1 LNHNV, CDR2 YYDKDF (reference sequence). The CDR3 is made up of 15 amino acids. Trimming removed 1 base from V and 2 bases from J; junction bases left unmatched: 3. CDR3 loop: CATSRGQGSTDTQYF. CDR3 in DNA: TGTGCCACCAGCAGAGGACAGGGTTCCACAGATACGCAGTATTTT.

This chain uses TRBV6-5 with TRBJ1-4; D is unresolved. V lost 5 bases to trimming and J lost 2 bases, with 9 bases between them. The CDR3 spans 14 residues. Germline V lookup: CDR1 MNHEY, CDR2 SVGAGI. The CDR3 loop reads CASSTTVTNEKLFF. DNA of the CDR3: TGTGCCAGCAGTACGACCGTCACTAATGAAAAACTGTTTTTT.

The genes are TRBV10-1 and TRBJ1-6; D unclear. Trimming took 8 bases from V and 4 from J, leaving 18 bases between them. Per the germline V gene, CDR1 is WNHNN and CDR2 is SYGVQD (reference sequence). The CDR3 runs to 16 residues. The CDR3 is CASPAWPSIYNSPLHF. CDR3 nucleotides: TGCGCCAGCCCGGCGTGGCCAAGTATTTATAATTCACCCCTCCACTTT.

This chain joins TRBV21-1 and TRBJ2-3; TRBD2, the table's D call, was not compared with the DNA. TRBV21-1 is flagged as a pseudogene. CDR3 length: 15 amino acids. The CDR3 DNA is TGTGCCAGGGTAGACTCTCCCAGATTCGCAGATACGCAGTATTTT. Translated: CARVDSPRFADTQYF.

The J gene is TRBJ1-2, the V gene TRBV4-2; D remains ambiguous. Trimming cost V 0 bases and J 1 base, with 6 bases left between them. The CDR3 sequence is 14 residues long. Germline loops: CDR1 LGHNA, CDR2 YNFKEQ. The CDR3 reads CASSQDVGNYGYTF. CDR3 in DNA: TGTGCCAGCAGCCAAGATGTGGGTAACTATGGCTACACCTTC.

This chain joins TRBV4-2 and TRBJ1-2; D call uncertain. The V end was cut by 1 base, the J end by 7 bases, with 4 bases between. From germline, CDR1 is LGHNA and CDR2 YNFKEQ. CDR3 length equals 11 residues. The CDR3 protein is CASSQGAGYTF. In DNA, the CDR3 is TGTGCCAGCAGCCAAGGGGCTGGCTACACCTTC.

CDR3 bases: TGTGCCAGCTCACCCCTTAGCGGAAATGAGCAGTTCTTC. This codes for CASSPLSGNEQFF. The chain has TRBV18 and TRBJ2-1; the D gene is possibly TRBD2 (6 bases). V gave up 3 bases and J gave up 7 bases, with 10 bases separating them. The CDR3 covers 13 residues. The germline V gene has CDR1 KGHSH and CDR2 LQKENI.

The chain links TRBV6-5 to TRBJ2-3; 12 bases agree with TRBD2. The CDR3 totals 16 residues. Germline loops: CDR1 MNHEY, CDR2 SVGAGI. The V and J ends lost 3 bases and 8 bases, in that order; junction bases with no gene match: 9. The CDR3 DNA follows: TGTGCCAGCAGTTATCATACTAGCGGGGGGCCAGGTACGCAGTATTTT. This gives the protein CASSYHTSGGPGTQYF.

CDR3 bases: TGTGCCAGCAGCAAGCCCGGGGCTGAAGCTTTCTTT. Translated: CASSKPGAEAFF. The J gene is TRBJ1-1, the V gene TRBV21-1. TRBV21-1 is described as a pseudogene. The CDR3 is made up of 12 amino acids.

The chain employs TRBV18 and TRBJ2-1, with unresolved D. The CDR3 sequence is 13 residues long. Germline values: CDR1 KGHSH, CDR2 LQKENI. V was shortened by 6 bases and J by 8 bases, with 14 bases between the two germline ends. The CDR3 is CASSPKTRDEQFF. The DNA for the CDR3 is TGTGCCAGCTCTCCTAAGACTCGCGATGAGCAGTTCTTC. The full variable domain, with the rest looked up from reference TRBV18 and TRBJ2-1, is NAGVMQNPRHLVRRRGQEARLRCSPMKGHSHVYWYRQLPEEGLKFMVYLQKENIIDESGMPKERFSAEFPKEGPSILRIQQVVRGDSAAYFCASSPKTRDEQFFGPGTRLTVL.

This clone was observed a handful of times. Here the CDR3 DNA reads TGTGCCAGCAGTTTAAGGCATACGGAGACCCAGTACTTC. Residues: CASSLRHTETQYF. V gene TRBV27 combines with J gene TRBJ2-5; D gene unclear. Germline CDR1 is MNHEY and CDR2 is SMNVEV (reference sequence). This CDR3 comprises 13 residues. With 2 bases removed from V and 5 bases from J, the gap between germline ends came to 9 bases.

This clone was counted only a few times. The DNA for the CDR3 is TGTGCCAGTAACAGGAACACCGGGGAGCTGTTTTTT. This encodes CASNRNTGELFF. The genes are TRBV19 and TRBJ2-2; D is uncertain. This CDR3 is built from 12 residues. V shed 7 bases and J shed 1 base, with 4 bases lying between them. The germline CDR1 and CDR2 sequences are LNHDA and SQIVND (reference sequence).

This rearrangement joins TRBV18 to TRBJ2-3; weak D call: TRBD1 (8 bases). The V gene's germline CDR1 is KGHSH and CDR2 LQKENI. CDR3 size: 16 residues. Trimming left V 6 bases short and J 2 bases short, with 18 bases between. CDR3: CASSPGQGGATDTQYF. The CDR3 nucleotides read TGTGCCAGCTCTCCCGGACAGGGAGGGGCCACAGATACGCAGTATTTT. The variable domain in full, with the rest retrieved from reference TRBV18 and TRBJ2-3, is NAGVMQNPRHLVRRRGQEARLRCSPMKGHSHVYWYRQLPEEGLKFMVYLQKENIIDESGMPKERFSAEFPKEGPSILRIQQVVRGDSAAYFCASSPGQGGATDTQYFGPGTRLTVL.

The chain uses TRBV4-1 and TRBJ2-1, with 12 positions matching TRBD2. V shed 4 bases, J shed 8 bases, and the junction held 12 bases outside the gene matches. The CDR3 length is 17 residues. Germline V CDR1 and CDR2: MGHRA, YSYEKL. The chain's CDR3 is CASSRYRTSGEGDEQFF. The CDR3 DNA reads as TGCGCCAGCAGCCGGTACCGGACTAGCGGGGAGGGGGATGAGCAGTTCTTC.

The chain has TRBV18 and TRBJ2-3; weak D call: TRBD2 (5 bases). This CDR3 spans 14 amino acids. CDR1 is KGHSH and CDR2 is LQKENI in the germline V gene. The V gene lost 1 base and the J gene lost 14 bases, with 19 bases spanning the gap. As DNA, the CDR3 is TGTGCCAGCTCACCACAAGCCACCGAGGGTGAGGTGTATTTT. This encodes CASSPQATEGEVYF.

The V call is TRBV18, the J call TRBJ2-2; 10 positions match TRBD1. The CDR3 length is 19 residues. V lost 6 bases, J lost 6 bases, and 19 bases stayed unmatched. From germline, CDR1 is KGHSH and CDR2 LQKENI. Here the CDR3 reads CASSRNRDRGRVTAGELFF. The CDR3, as DNA: TGTGCCAGCTCGCGGAACCGGGACAGGGGACGCGTTACCGCCGGGGAGCTGTTTTTT.

J is TRBJ1-2 and V is TRBV6-5; 7 bases are shared with TRBD1. CDR3 length equals 14 residues. Trimming removed 5 bases from V and 12 bases from J; junction bases left unmatched: 15. CDR1 is MNHEY, CDR2 SVGAGI, per germline. Here the CDR3 reads CASSLRQGYGSHTF. The CDR3 DNA sequence: TGTGCCAGCAGTCTGCGACAGGGTTATGGGTCCCACACCTTC.

This chain links TRBV28 with TRBJ2-7; perhaps TRBD2 as D (6 bases). This CDR3 spans 15 amino acids. Trimming pared 8 bases from V and 3 bases from J, leaving 20 bases between. The germline V gene has CDR1 MDHEN and CDR2 SYDVKM. For the CDR3, the DNA is TGTGCCAGCCGACTTGGGTGCGGGGTAGTCTACGAGCAGTACGTC. Its protein is CASRLGCGVVYEQYV.

The chain recombines TRBV6-5 with TRBJ1-1; 8 bases are shared with TRBD1. V shed 4 bases, J shed 10 bases, and the junction held 8 bases outside the gene matches. Germline V lookup: CDR1 MNHEY, CDR2 SVGAGI. The length of the CDR3 is 13 residues. The DNA of the CDR3 is TGTGCCAGCAGTTCCGGGACAGGCCGAGGAGCTTTCTTT. It specifies CASSSGTGRGAFF.

This chain connects TRBV7-9 to TRBJ1-2; D unresolved. The germline V and J ends were trimmed by 2 bases and 4 bases, with 23 bases remaining between them. In germline, CDR1 is SEHNR, CDR2 FQNEAQ (reference sequence). CDR3 length: 18 amino acids. CDR3 residues: CASSLWRAPRQDLYGYTF. The CDR3 DNA reads as TGTGCCAGCAGCTTATGGCGGGCCCCGCGGCAGGACCTCTATGGCTACACCTTC. Based on the CDR3 plus reference TRBV7-9 and TRBJ1-2, the full variable domain is DTGVSQNPRHKITKRGQNVTFRCDPISEHNRLYWYRQTLGQGPEFLTYFQNEAQLEKSRLLSDRFSAERPKGSFSTLEIQRTEQGDSAMYLCASSLWRAPRQDLYGYTFGSGTRLTVV.